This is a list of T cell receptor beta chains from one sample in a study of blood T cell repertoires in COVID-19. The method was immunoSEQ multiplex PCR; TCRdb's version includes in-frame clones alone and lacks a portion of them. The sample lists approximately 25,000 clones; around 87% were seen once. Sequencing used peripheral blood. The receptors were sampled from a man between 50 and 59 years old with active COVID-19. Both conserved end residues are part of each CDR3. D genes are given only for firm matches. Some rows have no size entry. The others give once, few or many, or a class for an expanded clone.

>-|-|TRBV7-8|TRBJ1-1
CASSNPAWGRTEAFF
TGTGCCAGCAGCAACCCGGCTTGGGGGCGGACTGAAGCTTTCTTT
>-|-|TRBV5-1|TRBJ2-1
CASSSSYGQSSYNEQFF
TGCGCCAGCAGCTCCAGCTACGGACAGAGCTCCTACAATGAGCAGTTCTTC
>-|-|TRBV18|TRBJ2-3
CASSPFPKSTDTQYF
TGTGCCAGCTCACCATTCCCTAAAAGCACAGATACGCAGTATTTT
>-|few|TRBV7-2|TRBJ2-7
CASSFGRGYEQYF
TGTGCCAGCAGCTTTGGCAGGGGCTACGAGCAGTACTTC
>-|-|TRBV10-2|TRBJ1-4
CASKHSGEKLFF
TGCGCCAGCAAACACTCGGGGGAAAAACTGTTTTTT
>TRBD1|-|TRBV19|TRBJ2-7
CASSTDRVPYEQYF
TGTGCCAGTAGTACGGACAGGGTTCCCTACGAGCAGTACTTC
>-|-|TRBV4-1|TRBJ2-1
CASSQGVSGYYNEQFF
TGCGCCAGCAGCCAAGGGGTTAGCGGCTACTACAATGAGCAGTTCTTC
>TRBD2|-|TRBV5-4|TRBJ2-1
CASSKGLAGDNEQFF
TGTGCCAGCAGCAAGGGACTAGCGGGAGACAATGAGCAGTTCTTC
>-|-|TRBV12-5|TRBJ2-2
CASGLLNQQGPANTGELFF
TGTGCTAGTGGTTTACTAAACCAACAGGGCCCTGCGAACACCGGGGAGCTGTTTTTT
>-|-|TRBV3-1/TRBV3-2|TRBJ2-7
CASSPRGSEQYF
TGTGCCAGCAGCCCCCGAGGCAGTGAGCAGTACTTC
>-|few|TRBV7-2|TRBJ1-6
CASSPTPNSPLHF
TGTGCCAGCAGCCCTACCCCCAATTCACCCCTCCACTTT
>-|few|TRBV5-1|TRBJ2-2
CASSPRATNTGELFF
TGCGCCAGCAGCCCTAGAGCCACGAACACCGGGGAGCTGTTTTTT
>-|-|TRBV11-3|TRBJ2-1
CASSSGTNSYNEQFF
TGTGCCAGCAGCTCCGGGACAAACTCCTACAATGAGCAGTTCTTC
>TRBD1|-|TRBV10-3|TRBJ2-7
CAIMAGGYEQYF
TGTGCCATCATGGCAGGGGGTTACGAGCAGTACTTC
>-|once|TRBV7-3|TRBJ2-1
CASSWGGYYNEQFF
TGTGCCAGCAGCTGGGGGGGCTACTACAATGAGCAGTTCTTC
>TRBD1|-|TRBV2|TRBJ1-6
CASSEWDRGNSPLHF
TGTGCCAGCAGTGAATGGGACAGGGGGAATTCACCCCTCCACTTT
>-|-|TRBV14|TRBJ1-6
CASSQGQYNSPLHF
TGTGCCAGCAGCCAAGGACAGTATAATTCACCCCTCCACTTT
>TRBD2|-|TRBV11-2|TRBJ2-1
CASRGLAGAYEQFF
TGTGCCAGCAGGGGACTAGCGGGAGCCTATGAGCAGTTCTTC
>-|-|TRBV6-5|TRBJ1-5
CASGNGQYSNQPQHF
TGTGCCAGCGGAAACGGACAGTATAGCAATCAGCCCCAGCATTTT
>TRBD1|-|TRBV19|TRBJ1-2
CASSKTGYDGYGYTF
TGTGCCAGTAGTAAGACAGGGTACGACGGCTATGGCTACACCTTC
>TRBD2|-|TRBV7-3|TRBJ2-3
CASSTSGGADTQYF
TGTGCCAGCAGCACTAGCGGGGGGGCAGATACGCAGTATTTT
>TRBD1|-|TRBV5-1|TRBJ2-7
CASSDGQVSYEQYF
TGCGCCAGCAGCGACGGACAGGTTTCCTACGAGCAGTACTTC
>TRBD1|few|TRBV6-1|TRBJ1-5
CASSDPTGVQPQHF
TGTGCCAGCAGTGACCCAACAGGGGTTCAGCCCCAGCATTTT
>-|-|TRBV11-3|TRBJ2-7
CASSPYEKSYEQYF
TGTGCCAGCAGCCCGTACGAGAAATCCTACGAGCAGTACTTC
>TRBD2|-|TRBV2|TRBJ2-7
CASSAGTSSEEQYF
TGTGCCAGCAGTGCCGGGACTAGCTCTGAGGAGCAGTACTTC
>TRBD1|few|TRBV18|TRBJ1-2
CASSLGTGNYGYTF
TGTGCCAGCTCACTAGGGACAGGGAACTATGGCTACACCTTC
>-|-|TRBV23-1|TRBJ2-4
CASSQSKRTIAKNIQYF
TGCGCCAGCAGTCAATCTAAACGTACAATAGCCAAAAACATTCAGTACTTC
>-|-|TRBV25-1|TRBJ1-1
CASSDSVGRDTEAFF
TGTGCCAGCAGTGATAGCGTTGGAAGAGACACTGAAGCTTTCTTT
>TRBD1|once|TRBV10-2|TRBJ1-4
CASSETGVNEKLFF
TGCGCCAGCAGTGAGACAGGGGTTAATGAAAAACTGTTTTTT
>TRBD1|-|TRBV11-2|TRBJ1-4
CASSVNTGVYEKLFF
TGTGCCAGCAGCGTAAATACAGGGGTATACGAAAAACTGTTTTTT
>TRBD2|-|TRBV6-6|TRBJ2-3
CASSRGLAGGNPDTQYF
TGTGCCAGCAGCCGAGGACTAGCGGGGGGAAACCCAGATACGCAGTATTTT
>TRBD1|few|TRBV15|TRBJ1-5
CATSGDREEQPQHF
TGTGCCACCAGCGGGGACAGGGAGGAACAGCCCCAGCATTTT
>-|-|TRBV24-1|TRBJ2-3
CATGGNTDTQYF
TGTGCCACCGGGGGGAACACAGATACGCAGTATTTT
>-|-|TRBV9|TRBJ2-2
CASSVSQGYTGELFF
TGTGCCAGCAGCGTATCCCAGGGATATACCGGGGAGCTGTTTTTT
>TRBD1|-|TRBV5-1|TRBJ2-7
CASKISGQRVSSYEQYF
TGCGCCAGCAAAATCTCGGGACAGCGTGTTAGCTCCTACGAGCAGTACTTC
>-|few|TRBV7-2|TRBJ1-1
CASSQWWTEAFF
TGTGCCAGCAGCCAGTGGTGGACTGAAGCTTTCTTT
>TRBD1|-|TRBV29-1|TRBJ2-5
CSVLRQGEETQYF
TGCAGCGTTCTAAGACAGGGAGAAGAGACCCAGTACTTC
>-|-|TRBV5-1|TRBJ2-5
CASRKRQETQYF
TGCGCCAGCAGAAAGAGACAGGAGACCCAGTACTTC
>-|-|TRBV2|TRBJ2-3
CASSFQGLLNTDTQYF
TGTGCCAGCAGTTTTCAGGGTCTTCTCAACACAGATACGCAGTATTTT
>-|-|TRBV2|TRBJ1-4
CASSGTLDEKLFF
TGTGCCAGCAGCGGGACACTGGATGAAAAACTGTTTTTT
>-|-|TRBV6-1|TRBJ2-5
CASSEEIEGGLTETQYF
TGTGCCAGCAGTGAAGAGATTGAGGGTGGGCTTACGGAGACCCAGTACTTC
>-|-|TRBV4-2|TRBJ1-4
CASSHPTSGGELFF
TGTGCCAGCAGCCATCCCACGTCGGGGGGGGAACTGTTTTTT